The source of this TCR beta chain is a study of T cell repertoires in ileal Crohn's disease. Broader study findings: Mucosal expansions were suggested to be mainly CD8 T cells.

A single count supports this clone. The antigen is unknown. Sequencing used immunoSEQ multiplex PCR; TCRdb keeps in-frame clones, though not all of them. The repertoire includes about 17,000 clones, under 80% of them detected once, and about 5.3% sits in the top ten. The CDR3 has 14 residues. Germline trimming cut 5 bases from V and 7 bases from J; bases unmatched to any gene: 6. Germline values: CDR1 SGHTA, CDR2 FQGNSA. The rearrangement uses TRBV7-2 and TRBJ2-5, with 11 bases identical to TRBD2. The sequence was obtained from an adult with Crohn's disease. Sample: ileal tissue. CDR3 coding DNA: TGTGCCAGCAGCCGGGGACTAGCGGAGGCGACCCAGTACTTC. Translated, it gives CASSRGLAEATQYF.